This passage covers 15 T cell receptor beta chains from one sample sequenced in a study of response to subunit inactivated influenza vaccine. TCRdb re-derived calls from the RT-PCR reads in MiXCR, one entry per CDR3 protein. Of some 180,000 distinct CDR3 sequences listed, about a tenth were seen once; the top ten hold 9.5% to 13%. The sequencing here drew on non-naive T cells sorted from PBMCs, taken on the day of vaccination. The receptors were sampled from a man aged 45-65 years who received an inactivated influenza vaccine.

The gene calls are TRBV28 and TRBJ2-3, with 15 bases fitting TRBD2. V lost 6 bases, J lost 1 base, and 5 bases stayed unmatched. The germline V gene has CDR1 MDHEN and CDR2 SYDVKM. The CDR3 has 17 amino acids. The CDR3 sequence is CASRLRTSGRGTDTQYF. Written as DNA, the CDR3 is TGTGCCAGCAGGTTGCGGACTAGCGGGAGGGGCACAGATACGCAGTATTTT. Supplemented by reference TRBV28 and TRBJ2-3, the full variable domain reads DVKVTQSSRYLVKRTGEKVFLECVQDMDHENMFWYRQDPGLGLRLIYFSYDVKMKEKGDIPEGYSVSREKKERFSLILESASTNQTSMYLCASRLRTSGRGTDTQYFGPGTRLTVL.

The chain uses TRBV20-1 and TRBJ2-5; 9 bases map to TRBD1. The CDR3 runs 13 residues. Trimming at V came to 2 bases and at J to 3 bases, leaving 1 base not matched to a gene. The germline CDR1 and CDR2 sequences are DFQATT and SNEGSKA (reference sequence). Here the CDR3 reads CSARRTGEETQYF. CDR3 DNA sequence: TGCAGTGCTAGACGGACAGGGGAAGAGACCCAGTACTTC.

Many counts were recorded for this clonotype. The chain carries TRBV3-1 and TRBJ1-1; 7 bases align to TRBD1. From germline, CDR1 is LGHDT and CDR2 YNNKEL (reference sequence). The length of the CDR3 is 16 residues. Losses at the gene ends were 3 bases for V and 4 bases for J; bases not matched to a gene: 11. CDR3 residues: CASSHSPGQDLTEAFF. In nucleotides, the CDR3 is TGTGCCAGCAGCCACTCGCCCGGACAGGACCTCACTGAAGCTTTCTTT.

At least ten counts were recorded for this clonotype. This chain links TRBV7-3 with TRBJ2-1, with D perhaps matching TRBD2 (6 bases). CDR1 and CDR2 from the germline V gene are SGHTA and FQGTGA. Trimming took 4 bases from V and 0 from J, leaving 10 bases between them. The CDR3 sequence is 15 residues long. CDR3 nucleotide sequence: TGTGCCAGCAGCTCTAGCGCTAGCTCCTACAATGAGCAGTTCTTC. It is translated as CASSSSASSYNEQFF. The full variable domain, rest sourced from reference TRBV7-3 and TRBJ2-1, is GAGVSQTPSNKVTEKGKYVELRCDPISGHTALYWYRQSLGQGPEFLIYFQGTGAADDSGLPNDRFFAVRPEGSVSTLKIQRTERGDSAVYLCASSSSASSYNEQFFGPGTRLTVL.

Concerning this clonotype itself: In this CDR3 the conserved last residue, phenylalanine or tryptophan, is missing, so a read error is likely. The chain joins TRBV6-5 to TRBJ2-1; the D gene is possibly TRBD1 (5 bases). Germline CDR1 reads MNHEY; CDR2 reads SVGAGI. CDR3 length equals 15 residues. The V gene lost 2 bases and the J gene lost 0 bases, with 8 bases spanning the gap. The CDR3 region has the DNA TGTGCCAGCAGTTACGACAGACGCTCCTACAATGAGCAGTTCTTA. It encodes CASSYDRRSYNEQFL.

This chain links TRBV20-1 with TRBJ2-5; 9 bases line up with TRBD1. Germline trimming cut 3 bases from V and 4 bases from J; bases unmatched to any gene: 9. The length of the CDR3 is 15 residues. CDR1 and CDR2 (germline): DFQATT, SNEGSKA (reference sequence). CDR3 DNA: TGCAGTGCTAGTACATACAACAGGGGGCGAGAGACCCAGTACTTC. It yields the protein CSASTYNRGRETQYF.

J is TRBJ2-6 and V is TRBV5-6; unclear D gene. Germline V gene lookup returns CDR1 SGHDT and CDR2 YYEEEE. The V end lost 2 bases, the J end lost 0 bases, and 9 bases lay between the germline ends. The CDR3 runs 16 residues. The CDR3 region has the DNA TGTGCCAGCAGCTTATGGTCTAACTCTGGGGCCAACGTCCTGACTTTC. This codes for CASSLWSNSGANVLTF.

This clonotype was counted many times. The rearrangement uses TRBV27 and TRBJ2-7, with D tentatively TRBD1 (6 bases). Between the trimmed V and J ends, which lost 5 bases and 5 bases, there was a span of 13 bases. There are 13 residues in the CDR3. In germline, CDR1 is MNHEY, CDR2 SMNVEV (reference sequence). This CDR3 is CASSRTGSNEQYF. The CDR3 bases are TGTGCCAGCAGTAGAACAGGGTCCAACGAGCAGTACTTC.

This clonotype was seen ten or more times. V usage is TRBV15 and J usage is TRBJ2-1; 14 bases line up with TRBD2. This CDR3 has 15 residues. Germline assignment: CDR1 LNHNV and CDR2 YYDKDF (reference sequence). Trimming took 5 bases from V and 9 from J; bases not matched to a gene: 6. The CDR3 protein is CATSLGTSGSGEQFF. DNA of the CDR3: TGTGCCACCAGCCTGGGGACTAGCGGGAGTGGTGAGCAGTTCTTC.

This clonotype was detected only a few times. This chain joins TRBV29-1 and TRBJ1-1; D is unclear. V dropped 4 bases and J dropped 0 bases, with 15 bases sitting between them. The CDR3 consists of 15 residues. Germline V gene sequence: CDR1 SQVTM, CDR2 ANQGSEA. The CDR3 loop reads CSVGSVGRMNTEAFF. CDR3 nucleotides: TGCAGCGTTGGCTCGGTCGGGCGGATGAACACTGAAGCTTTCTTT.

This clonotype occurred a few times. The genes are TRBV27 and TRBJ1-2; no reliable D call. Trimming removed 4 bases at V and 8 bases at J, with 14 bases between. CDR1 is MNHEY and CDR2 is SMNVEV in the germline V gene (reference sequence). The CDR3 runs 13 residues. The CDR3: CASSSDYPRGYTF. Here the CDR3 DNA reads TGTGCCAGCAGTTCGGACTATCCCAGGGGCTACACCTTC.

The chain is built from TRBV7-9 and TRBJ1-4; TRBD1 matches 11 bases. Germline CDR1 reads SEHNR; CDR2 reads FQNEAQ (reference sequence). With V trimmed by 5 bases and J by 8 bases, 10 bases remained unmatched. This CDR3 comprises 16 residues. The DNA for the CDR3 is TGTGCCAGCAGCAGAGGACAGGGGGCATTTTCCGAAAAACTGTTTTTT. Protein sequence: CASSRGQGAFSEKLFF.

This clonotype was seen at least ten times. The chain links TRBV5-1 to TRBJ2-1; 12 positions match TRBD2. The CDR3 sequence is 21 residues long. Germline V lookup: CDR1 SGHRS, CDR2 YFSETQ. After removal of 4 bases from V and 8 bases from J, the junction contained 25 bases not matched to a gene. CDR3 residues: CASSPRDASRLAGVLGDEQFF. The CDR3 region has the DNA TGCGCCAGCAGCCCCCGGGACGCAAGTCGACTAGCGGGAGTTCTGGGCGATGAGCAGTTCTTC.

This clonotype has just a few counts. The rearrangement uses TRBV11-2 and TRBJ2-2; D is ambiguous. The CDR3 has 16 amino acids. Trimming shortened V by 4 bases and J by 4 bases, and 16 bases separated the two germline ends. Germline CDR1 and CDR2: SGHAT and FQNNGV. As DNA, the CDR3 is TGTGCCAGCAGCTCCGTAGGGCGACTTCGCACCGGGGAGCTGTTTTTT. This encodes CASSSVGRLRTGELFF.

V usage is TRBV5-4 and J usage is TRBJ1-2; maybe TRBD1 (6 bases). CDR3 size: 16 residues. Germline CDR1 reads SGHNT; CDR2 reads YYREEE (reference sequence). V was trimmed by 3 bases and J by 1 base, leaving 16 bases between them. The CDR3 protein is CASSSADRTLNYGYTF. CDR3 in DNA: TGTGCCAGCAGCTCGGCCGACAGGACGCTTAACTATGGCTACACCTTC.